This section outlines one T cell receptor (beta chain) sequence together with its context. Its antigen is not identified. This entry is derived from a study of long-term antiretroviral therapy in people with HIV. Study results and caveats: Controls had broader CDR3 length ranges than HIV repertoires did.

An immunoSEQ assay, version v3.0, was performed at survey level. Per-sample sequencing targets were roughly 40,000-50,000 T-cell genomes. The protocol was immunoSEQ multiplex PCR, while the TCRdb copy is restricted to in-frame clones and leaves out a portion. The sample holds more than 20,000 clones, around 84% seen once. Germline assignment: CDR1 SGHNT and CDR2 YYREEE (reference sequence). The CDR3 covers 14 residues. V lost 1 base to trimming and J lost 7 bases, with 14 bases between them. All participants with HIV were treated in the United States. Specimen: unsorted PBMCs, collected 2.3 years after starting antiretroviral therapy. This receptor was taken from a man aged 35 to 55 with HIV. This sequence joins TRBV5-4 and TRBJ1-2; D possibly corresponds to TRBD1 (5 bases). The CDR3 DNA follows: TGTGCCAGCAGCTTGAATCAGGGAGGCGGTGGCTACACCTTC. The encoded protein is CASSLNQGGGGYTF.